This entry lists 26 T cell receptor beta chains sequenced from one sample in a study of shared clonotypes between healthy human individuals. Libraries were prepared by immunoSEQ multiplex PCR; TCRdb keeps only in-frame clonotypes and omits some of them. The repertoire has some 470,000 clones, 70% to 80% of them found once; the top ten carry 10% to 15%. Source material: PBMCs. Receptor source: a woman between 40 and 50 years old in good health. Some clones in this sample may be carry-over from other donors' samples.

V usage is TRBV18 and J usage is TRBJ1-1, with D unclear. Germline V gene lookup returns CDR1 KGHSH and CDR2 LQKENI. V shed 2 bases and J shed 1 base, with 5 bases lying between them. The length of the CDR3 is 13 residues. The CDR3 reads CASSPSANTEAFF. DNA for the CDR3: TGTGCCAGCTCACCATCTGCGAACACTGAAGCTTTCTTT.

This chain links TRBV11-2 with TRBJ2-1, with D hard to call. CDR1 and CDR2 (germline): SGHAT, FQNNGV. The germline V and J ends were trimmed by 5 bases and 0 bases, with 11 bases remaining between them. The CDR3 is 15 amino acids. CDR3 DNA sequence: TGTGCCAGCAGCCCCCCGGTGAGCTCCTACAATGAGCAGTTCTTC. It is translated as CASSPPVSSYNEQFF.

The chain uses TRBV30 and TRBJ2-2; TRBD1 matches at 9 bases. Per germline, CDR1 GTSNPN and CDR2 SVGIG (reference sequence). The CDR3 has 17 residues. V gave up 3 bases and J gave up 6 bases; unmatched junction bases: 14. DNA for the CDR3: TGTGCCTGGAGCGGTCAGGGACAGGGTATACTCTCCGGGGAGCTGTTTTTT. This gives the protein CAWSGQGQGILSGELFF.

The CDR3 DNA reads TGTGCCAGCAGTGAAGGGAGAGCGGGAGGGCTTAGGTACGAGCAGTACTTC. Residues: CASSEGRAGGLRYEQYF. The V call is TRBV6-1, the J call TRBJ2-7; TRBD2 matches at 10 bases. V shed 1 base and J 4 bases; nucleotides not matched to a gene: 10. This CDR3 is built from 17 residues. The germline CDR1 and CDR2 sequences are MNHNS and SASEGT.

This clone was observed once. The chain joins TRBV7-3 to TRBJ2-3; D not certain. This CDR3 has 13 residues. Trimming removed 5 bases at V and 5 bases at J, with 11 bases between. From germline, CDR1 is SGHTA and CDR2 FQGTGA. The chain's CDR3 is CASSPRTEDTQYF. The CDR3 nucleotides read TGTGCCAGCAGCCCCCGGACGGAAGATACGCAGTATTTT.

The chain combines TRBV9 with TRBJ1-1; 9 positions agree with TRBD1. V shed 1 base and J 1 base; nucleotides not matched to a gene: 17. Per germline, CDR1 SGDLS and CDR2 YYNGEE. The CDR3 has 20 residues. The CDR3 loop is CASSVTGGLGVGSTNTEAFF. The CDR3 nucleotides read TGTGCCAGCAGCGTAACAGGGGGCTTAGGAGTAGGTTCCACGAACACTGAAGCTTTCTTT. The full variable domain, with the rest looked up from reference TRBV9 and TRBJ1-1, is DSGVTQTPKHLITATGQRVTLRCSPRSGDLSVYWYQQSLDQGLQFLIQYYNGEERAKGNILERFSAQQFPDLHSELNLSSLELGDSALYFCASSVTGGLGVGSTNTEAFFGQGTRLTVV.

V is TRBV7-6 and J is TRBJ1-4; TRBD1 matches 7 bases. V shed 5 bases, J shed 7 bases, and the junction held 13 bases outside the gene matches. The CDR3 runs 16 residues. Germline V gene lookup returns CDR1 SGHVS and CDR2 FNYEAQ. CDR3 nucleotides: TGTGCCAGCAGCCCATCCCCCAGGGGGGTGACTGAAAAACTGTTTTTT. This translates into CASSPSPRGVTEKLFF. Based on the CDR3 plus reference TRBV7-6 and TRBJ1-4, the full variable domain is GAGVSQSPRYKVTKRGQDVALRCDPISGHVSLYWYRQALGQGPEFLTYFNYEAQQDKSGLPNDRFSAERPEGSISTLTIQRTEQRDSAMYRCASSPSPRGVTEKLFFGSGTQLSVL.

V gene TRBV21-1 combines with J gene TRBJ2-2; the DNA was not compared with TRBD1, the D call given in the table. TRBV21-1 constitutes a pseudogene. This CDR3 is 13 amino acids long. The CDR3 region has the DNA TGTGCACTTCAGGGAAGGGGTCCCGGGGAGCTGTTTTTT. Its protein is CALQGRGPGELFF.

This chain joins TRBV28 and TRBJ1-2; tentative D call: TRBD1 (5 bases). CDR1 and CDR2 (germline): MDHEN, SYDVKM. Trimming shortened V by 7 bases and J by 3 bases, and 15 bases separated the two germline ends. This CDR3 comprises 14 residues. The CDR3 region has the DNA TGTGCCAGCATTCTCTCCGGGACTGACTATGGCTACACCTTC. It encodes CASILSGTDYGYTF.

This clone was detected a few times. The rearrangement links TRBV10-1 to TRBJ2-3, with 10 positions matching TRBD1. The CDR3 has 15 residues. V lost 2 bases to trimming and J lost 4 bases; unmatched junction nucleotides: 3. Per germline, CDR1 WNHNN and CDR2 SYGVQD (reference sequence). CDR3 sequence reads: CASSETGTGADTQYF. CDR3 in DNA: TGCGCCAGCAGTGAGACGGGGACAGGGGCAGATACGCAGTATTTT.

The V call is TRBV18, the J call TRBJ1-3; D is unresolved. Germline-derived CDR1 and CDR2 are KGHSH and LQKENI. Trimming removed 2 bases at V and 0 bases at J, with 8 bases between. This CDR3 has 15 residues. CDR3 coding DNA: TGTGCCAGCTCACCAACGGACCACTCTGGAAACACCATATATTTT. This sequence encodes CASSPTDHSGNTIYF.

The V call is TRBV4-3, the J call TRBJ2-3; D is possibly TRBD1 or TRBD2 (5 bases each). The V and J ends lost 6 bases and 6 bases respectively, with 10 bases between them. The CDR3 is made up of 12 amino acids. Germline V gives CDR1 LGHNA, CDR2 YSLEER. CDR3 nucleotides: TGCGCCAGCAGTTCGGGACGCGATACGCAGTATTTT. Translation gives CASSSGRDTQYF.

The chain links TRBV5-1 to TRBJ1-2; D is ambiguous. V was trimmed by 3 bases and J by 8 bases, leaving 14 bases between them. The CDR3 has 13 residues. Germline V lookup: CDR1 SGHRS, CDR2 YFSETQ. This chain's CDR3 is CASSSPGRGGYTF. The CDR3 DNA sequence: TGCGCCAGCAGCTCACCGGGCCGAGGCGGCTACACCTTC. Supplemented by reference TRBV5-1 and TRBJ1-2, the full variable domain reads KAGVTQTPRYLIKTRGQQVTLSCSPISGHRSVSWYQQTPGQGLQFLFEYFSETQRNKGNFPGRFSGRQFSNSRSEMNVSTLELGDSALYLCASSSPGRGGYTFGSGTRLTVV.

The chain employs TRBV5-1 and TRBJ2-5; TRBD1 matches 12 bases. The CDR3 has 16 residues. V trimming: 4 bases; J trimming: 5 bases; junction bases outside the gene matches: 9. CDR1 is SGHRS and CDR2 is YFSETQ in the germline V gene. The CDR3 DNA reads TGCGCCAGCAGCCCCCCCGGGACAGGGGGCGCCGAGACCCAGTACTTC. Residues: CASSPPGTGGAETQYF.

V and J are TRBV7-3 and TRBJ2-1, with D perhaps TRBD1 (5 bases). This CDR3 is built from 14 residues. Germline CDR1 and CDR2: SGHTA and FQGTGA. Trimming shortened V by 2 bases and J by 5 bases, and 10 bases separated the two germline ends. In DNA, the CDR3 is TGTGCCAGCAGCTTAGCAGGGTCGGACAATGAGCAGTTCTTC. Translating gives CASSLAGSDNEQFF.

With regard to this clone: A much larger clone differs by one base, so this may be a read error. The chain is built from TRBV6-5 and TRBJ2-3, with 12 positions matching TRBD2. V trimming: 6 bases; J trimming: 4 bases; junction bases outside the gene matches: 5. Germline-derived CDR1 and CDR2 are MNHEY and SVGAGI. CDR3 length equals 15 residues. As DNA, the CDR3 is TGTGCCAGCAGCCGCCTAGCGGGAGGGGCAGATACGCAGTATTTT. Translated: CASSRLAGGADTQYF.

This clone turned up a few times. The chain links TRBV5-4 to TRBJ1-5; D is unresolved. The CDR3 is made up of 12 amino acids. Germline V gene lookup returns CDR1 SGHNT and CDR2 YYREEE (reference sequence). Between the trimmed V and J ends, which lost 0 bases and 7 bases, there was a span of 5 bases. The CDR3 here is CASSLDFQPQHF. The CDR3 coding sequence is TGTGCCAGCAGCTTGGATTTCCAGCCCCAGCATTTT.

This sequence joins TRBV27 and TRBJ2-5; D call uncertain. Germline V gives CDR1 MNHEY, CDR2 SMNVEV (reference sequence). Trimming left V 4 bases short and J 5 bases short, with 17 bases between. The CDR3 is made up of 15 amino acids. CDR3 sequence: CASSYAPNAEETQYF. CDR3 bases: TGTGCCAGCAGTTATGCCCCCAACGCCGAGGAGACCCAGTACTTC.

The V and J genes are TRBV18 and TRBJ2-7; D is undetermined. The CDR3 covers 14 residues. The V gene lost 3 bases and the J gene lost 3 bases, with 12 bases spanning the gap. The germline gives CDR1 KGHSH, CDR2 LQKENI. CDR3 residues: CASSPSLRSYEQYF. The CDR3 DNA reads TGTGCCAGCTCACCCAGCCTTAGGAGCTACGAGCAGTACTTC.

The CDR3 here is CASSPVSGTNEKLFF. The DNA for the CDR3 is TGTGCCAGCTCACCTGTATCCGGAACTAATGAAAAACTGTTTTTT. V usage is TRBV18 and J usage is TRBJ1-4; D gene unclear. The V gene lost 3 bases and the J gene lost 1 base, with 9 bases spanning the gap. This CDR3 contains 15 residues. CDR1 is KGHSH and CDR2 is LQKENI in the germline V gene.

This chain uses TRBV28 with TRBJ2-3; the match to TRBD2 covers 10 bases. V lost 3 bases, J lost 6 bases, and 15 bases stayed unmatched. The CDR3 covers 18 residues. Germline CDR1 reads MDHEN; CDR2 reads SYDVKM. The CDR3 spells CASSFRKSPSGGRDTQYF. CDR3 nucleotide sequence: TGTGCCAGCAGTTTTCGGAAAAGTCCTAGCGGGGGAAGGGATACGCAGTATTTT.

The chain couples TRBV6-1 to TRBJ1-1; no clear D. The CDR3 is made up of 12 amino acids. Germline CDR1 and CDR2: MNHNS and SASEGT. Deletions cut 1 base from V and 4 bases from J, with 4 bases between. The CDR3 region is CASSEVFTEAFF. DNA for the CDR3: TGTGCCAGCAGTGAAGTTTTCACTGAAGCTTTCTTT.

The J gene is TRBJ1-2, the V gene TRBV6-1; possibly TRBD1 for D (6 bases). The germline V and J ends were trimmed by 2 bases and 4 bases, with 17 bases remaining between them. The CDR3 sequence is 16 residues long. Germline CDR1 reads MNHNS; CDR2 reads SASEGT. CDR3 sequence (DNA): TGTGCCAGCAGTGAACAACAGGGTGGATTGAGCTATGGCTACACCTTC. The encoded protein is CASSEQQGGLSYGYTF.

This chain joins TRBV19 and TRBJ2-7; a weak D match, TRBD1 (6 bases). V gave up 6 bases and J gave up 6 bases, with 15 bases separating them. CDR3 length equals 13 residues. Germline CDR1 LNHDA, CDR2 SQIVND (reference sequence). In DNA form, the CDR3 reads TGTGCCAGTAGCCGGTTGGGGGCGGGCGAGCAGTACTTC. Protein product: CASSRLGAGEQYF. Supplemented by reference TRBV19 and TRBJ2-7, the full variable domain reads DGGITQSPKYLFRKEGQNVTLSCEQNLNHDAMYWYRQDPGQGLRLIYYSQIVNDFQKGDIAEGYSVSREKKESFPLTVTSAQKNPTAFYLCASSRLGAGEQYFGPGTRLTVT.

This clone appeared many times. The V gene is TRBV11-2, the J gene TRBJ2-5; D may correspond to TRBD1 or TRBD2 (5 bases each). CDR1 SGHAT and CDR2 FQNNGV come from the germline V gene. This CDR3 is built from 14 residues. V dropped 5 bases and J dropped 2 bases, with 12 bases sitting between them. Here the CDR3 DNA reads TGTGCCAGCAGCCCCACGGGACCTCAAGAGACCCAGTACTTC. Translating gives CASSPTGPQETQYF.

The chain couples TRBV7-2 to TRBJ2-5; D uncertain. The CDR3 consists of 13 residues. Germline CDR1 and CDR2: SGHTA and FQGNSA. V lost 3 bases, J lost 2 bases, and 7 bases lay in between. CDR3 in DNA: TGTGCCAGCAGCTTCGGACGACAAGAGACCCAGTACTTC. It encodes CASSFGRQETQYF.